The clone carrying this T cell receptor beta chain was picked up a small number of times. Original analysis: Estimation of nucleated cell counts was performed using reference gene primer amplification. Method: immunoSEQ multiplex PCR; TCRdb's copy keeps in-frame clones and lacks some. Clone size and the V and J calls come from that table; the DNA yielded D and trimming. The sample lists 140,000 to 150,000 clones; 87% were seen once. The CDR3 is made up of 16 amino acids. The junction had 6 bases not matched to a gene; V was cut back by 3 bases and J by 2 bases. The germline V gene has CDR1 SNHLY and CDR2 FYNNEI. The data were obtained in a study of blood T cell repertoires in COVID-19.

The origin of this receptor is a man aged 45-60 years who had recovered from COVID-19. V and J are TRBV2 and TRBJ2-5, with 10 bases aligning to TRBD2. Sequencing was carried out using peripheral blood. CDR3 nucleotide sequence: TGTGCCAGCAGTGACCCTAGCGGGGGATTACAAGAGACCCAGTACTTC. Translated: CASSDPSGGLQETQYF.